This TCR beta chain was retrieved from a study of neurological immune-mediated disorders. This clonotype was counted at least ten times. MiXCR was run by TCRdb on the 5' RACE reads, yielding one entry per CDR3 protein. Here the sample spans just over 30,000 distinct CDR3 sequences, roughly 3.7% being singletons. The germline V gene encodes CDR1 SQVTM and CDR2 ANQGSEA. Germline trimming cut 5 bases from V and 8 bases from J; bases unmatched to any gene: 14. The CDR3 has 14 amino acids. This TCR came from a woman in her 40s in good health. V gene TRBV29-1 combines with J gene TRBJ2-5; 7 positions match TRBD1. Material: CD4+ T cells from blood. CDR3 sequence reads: CSVLIPGQTTTQYF. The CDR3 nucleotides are TGCAGCGTTCTAATCCCGGGACAGACGACAACCCAGTACTTC.